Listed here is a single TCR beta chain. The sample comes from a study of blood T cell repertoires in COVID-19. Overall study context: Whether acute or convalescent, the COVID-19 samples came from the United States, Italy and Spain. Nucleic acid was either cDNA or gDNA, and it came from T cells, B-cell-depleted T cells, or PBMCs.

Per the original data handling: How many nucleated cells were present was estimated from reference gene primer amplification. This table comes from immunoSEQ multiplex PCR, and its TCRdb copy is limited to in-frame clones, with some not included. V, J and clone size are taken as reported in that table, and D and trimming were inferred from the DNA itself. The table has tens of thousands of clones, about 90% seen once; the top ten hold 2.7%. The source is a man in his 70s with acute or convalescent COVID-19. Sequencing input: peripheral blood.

Here the CDR3 DNA reads TGCGCCAGCAGCCAGGGACTAGCGGGAGTTTATACCGGGGAGCTGTTTTTT. Amino acids: CASSQGLAGVYTGELFF. The chain has TRBV5-1 and TRBJ2-2; 14 nucleotides line up with TRBD2. Unmatched junction bases numbered 7, after V lost 4 bases and J lost 5 bases. CDR1 is SGHRS and CDR2 is YFSETQ in the germline V gene. The CDR3 is 17 residues long.